Below, 31 T cell receptor beta chains from the same sample are listed, as sequenced in a study of OX40 agonist ivuxolimab in advanced cancers. This table comes from immunoSEQ multiplex PCR, and its TCRdb copy is limited to in-frame clones, with some not included. This table holds tens of thousands of clones, approximately 86% found once. This specimen was CD4+ or CD8+ T cells sorted from blood, taken in a trial of the OX40 agonist ivuxolimab. These receptors were obtained from an adult with an advanced solid tumor such as melanoma, head and neck, liver or kidney cancer.

This clone was observed a single time. This chain connects TRBV23-1 to TRBJ1-2; D is uncertain. TRBV23-1 is treated as an ORF (open reading frame) with a function not yet certain. Between the trimmed V and J ends, which lost 0 bases and 5 bases, there was a span of 16 bases. This CDR3 spans 16 amino acids. The CDR3 bases are TGCGCCAGCAGTCAATCCCGAGGCAGACCAGATTATGGCTACACCTTC. Translation: CASSQSRGRPDYGYTF.

The genes are TRBV27 and TRBJ2-7, with D tentatively TRBD2 (6 bases). The V and J ends lost 3 bases and 3 bases respectively, with 9 bases between them. CDR3 size: 13 residues. Germline CDR1 MNHEY, CDR2 SMNVEV (reference sequence). Here the CDR3 reads CASSFRESYEQYF. Here the CDR3 DNA reads TGTGCCAGCAGTTTTCGGGAGAGCTACGAGCAGTACTTC.

The J gene is TRBJ2-1, the V gene TRBV20-1; D gene ambiguous. V lost 5 bases, J lost 6 bases, and 8 bases lay in between. Per the germline V gene, CDR1 is DFQATT and CDR2 is SNEGSKA (reference sequence). This CDR3 has 11 amino acids. The CDR3 coding sequence is TGCAGTGCTGGACCGGGCAATGAGCAGTTCTTC. Encoded protein: CSAGPGNEQFF.

This clone has only a few counts. The chain joins TRBV5-1 to TRBJ2-5; 13 nucleotides line up with TRBD2. V gave up 3 bases and J gave up 3 bases; unmatched junction bases: 8. CDR1 and CDR2 (germline): SGHRS, YFSETQ. CDR3 length: 17 amino acids. The CDR3, as DNA: TGCGCCAGCAGCTCTAGAATGGGACTAGCGGGAAAAGAGACCCAGTACTTC. Residues: CASSSRMGLAGKETQYF.

The rearrangement links TRBV5-1 to TRBJ2-2; D gene unclear. With 2 bases removed from V and 0 bases from J, the gap between germline ends came to 8 bases. Per germline, CDR1 SGHRS and CDR2 YFSETQ. The CDR3 spans 15 residues. The CDR3 region is CASSLLDANTGELFF. For the CDR3, the DNA is TGCGCCAGCAGCTTACTGGATGCGAACACCGGGGAGCTGTTTTTT.

The J gene is TRBJ2-3, the V gene TRBV7-9; 10 nucleotides align to TRBD2. V dropped 2 bases and J dropped 0; count of bases not matched to a gene: 5. This CDR3 has 17 residues. Germline V CDR1 and CDR2: SEHNR, FQNEAQ (reference sequence). CDR3 nucleotide sequence: TGTGCCAGCAGCTTACGCACTAGCGGGGTTAGCACAGATACGCAGTATTTT. Its protein is CASSLRTSGVSTDTQYF.

This clone was seen a few times. Other DNA sequences in the sample encode the same CDR3. The V and J genes are TRBV20-1 and TRBJ2-5; a weak D match, TRBD1 (6 bases). Trimming pared 0 bases from V and 7 bases from J, leaving 6 bases between. Looked up from germline, CDR1 is DFQATT and CDR2 is SNEGSKA (reference sequence). This CDR3 has 11 residues. Here the CDR3 reads CSAREGGTQYF. In DNA form, the CDR3 reads TGCAGTGCTAGAGAAGGGGGGACCCAGTACTTC.

The gene calls are TRBV9 and TRBJ2-1; 8 bases map to TRBD2. This CDR3 contains 15 residues. The ends lost 0 bases at V and 2 bases at J; junction bases unmatched: 1. Germline assignment: CDR1 SGDLS and CDR2 YYNGEE. CDR3 sequence (DNA): TGTGCCAGCAGCGTAGAAGCGGGAGCCTACAATGAGCAGTTCTTC. Its translation is CASSVEAGAYNEQFF.

V is TRBV11-2 and J is TRBJ2-7, with D maybe TRBD1 (6 bases). Trimming pared 4 bases from V and 2 bases from J, leaving 9 bases between. Per germline, CDR1 SGHAT and CDR2 FQNNGV. The CDR3 runs 13 residues. CDR3: CASSSDRTYEQYF. The CDR3 DNA reads TGTGCCAGCAGCTCGGACAGAACCTACGAGCAGTACTTC.

The chain carries TRBV5-4 and TRBJ2-7; no clear D. The CDR3 loop spans 14 amino acids. Germline assignment: CDR1 SGHNT and CDR2 YYREEE (reference sequence). Between the trimmed V and J ends, which lost 2 bases and 3 bases, there was a span of 12 bases. The CDR3 coding sequence is TGTGCCAGCAGCTTAGACGGCGGTTACTACGAGCAGTACTTC. Its protein product is CASSLDGGYYEQYF.

The chain recombines TRBV23-1 with TRBJ2-5; D not resolved. TRBV23-1 is assigned to the ORF class and has an uncertain function. CDR3 length: 15 residues. Trimming shortened V by 8 bases and J by 5 bases, and 21 bases separated the two germline ends. DNA for the CDR3: TGCGCCAGCGGCCCCCCCCCTGTGGGCAAGGAGACCCAGTACTTC. It yields the protein CASGPPPVGKETQYF.

V usage is TRBV19 and J usage is TRBJ2-2; 13 nucleotides line up with TRBD2. The length of the CDR3 is 17 residues. Germline V gives CDR1 LNHDA, CDR2 SQIVND (reference sequence). V shed 10 bases, J shed 7 bases, and the junction held 15 bases outside the gene matches. The CDR3 DNA reads TGTGCCACCCACGCGGGACTAGCGGGAACTAGACACGGGGAGCTGTTTTTT. This gives the protein CATHAGLAGTRHGELFF.

This clone showed up just once. The rearrangement joins TRBV5-5 to TRBJ1-1; 7 bases fit TRBD1. Trimming at V came to 4 bases and at J to 8 bases, leaving 17 bases not matched to a gene. Germline V lookup: CDR1 SGHKS, CDR2 YYEKEE (reference sequence). The CDR3 is made up of 16 amino acids. Here the CDR3 DNA reads TGTGCCAGCAGCCGAGGAGGGGAGACAGGGTATTTGGAAGCTTTCTTT. Protein sequence: CASSRGGETGYLEAFF.

This rearrangement joins TRBV28 to TRBJ2-2, with D tentatively TRBD2 (5 bases). V was shortened by 8 bases and J by 3 bases, with 10 bases between the two germline ends. Germline CDR1 and CDR2: MDHEN and SYDVKM. The CDR3 extends over 13 amino acids. The CDR3 loop reads CASAREHTGELFF. CDR3 nucleotides: TGTGCCAGCGCGAGGGAGCACACCGGGGAGCTGTTTTTT. The whole variable domain, filled in from reference TRBV28 and TRBJ2-2, reads DVKVTQSSRYLVKRTGEKVFLECVQDMDHENMFWYRQDPGLGLRLIYFSYDVKMKEKGDIPEGYSVSREKKERFSLILESASTNQTSMYLCASAREHTGELFFGEGSRLTVL.

The chain is built from TRBV5-1 and TRBJ2-1; D not resolved. The CDR3 extends over 16 amino acids. The germline gives CDR1 SGHRS, CDR2 YFSETQ. V gave up 0 bases and J gave up 5 bases, with 15 bases separating them. The CDR3 loop reads CASSLVGSLTNNEQFF. DNA for the CDR3: TGCGCCAGCAGCTTGGTCGGGTCCCTCACGAACAATGAGCAGTTCTTC.

V is TRBV7-2 and J is TRBJ1-1; D is undetermined. This CDR3 region has 16 residues. Germline CDR1 SGHTA, CDR2 FQGNSA. The V gene lost 2 bases and the J gene lost 6 bases, with 19 bases spanning the gap. The DNA of the CDR3 is TGTGCCAGCAGCTTATTTGTTACCCTAGGCCCTGCTGAAGCTTTCTTT. Amino acid sequence: CASSLFVTLGPAEAFF.

V usage is TRBV6-1 and J usage is TRBJ2-4, with D hard to call. The CDR3 is 13 residues long. Trimming cost V 6 bases and J 9 bases, with 15 bases left between them. In germline, CDR1 is MNHNS, CDR2 SASEGT. CDR3 amino acids: CASSYPGLSIQYF. The CDR3 nucleotides read TGTGCCAGCAGCTACCCCGGTCTGAGCATTCAGTACTTC.

The chain recombines TRBV27 with TRBJ2-6, with D possibly matching TRBD1 (6 bases). The germline V and J ends were trimmed by 7 bases and 2 bases, with 9 bases remaining between them. There are 14 residues in the CDR3. The V gene's germline CDR1 is MNHEY and CDR2 SMNVEV (reference sequence). The CDR3 DNA sequence: TGTGCCAGCAAAGAGGGGGCTGGGGCCAACGTCCTGACTTTC. Protein product: CASKEGAGANVLTF.

This clone was seen once. The chain is built from TRBV27 and TRBJ2-6; D unresolved. V lost 6 bases to trimming and J lost 0 bases, with 6 bases between them. The V gene's germline CDR1 is MNHEY and CDR2 SMNVEV (reference sequence). CDR3 length: 14 residues. The CDR3 protein is CASSPLSGANVLTF. DNA for the CDR3: TGTGCCAGCAGCCCCCTCTCTGGGGCCAACGTCCTGACTTTC.

This clone was found a few times. The J gene is TRBJ1-1, the V gene TRBV6-5; D ambiguous. This CDR3 spans 11 amino acids. CDR1 is MNHEY, CDR2 SVGAGI, per germline. V lost 10 bases and J lost 0, with 6 bases in between. CDR3 DNA: TGTGCCACCTCAGTGAACACTGAAGCTTTCTTT. Encoded protein: CATSVNTEAFF.

The V gene is TRBV7-9, the J gene TRBJ1-1, with 7 nucleotides matching TRBD1. CDR3 length: 14 residues. V trimming: 5 bases; J trimming: 0 bases; junction bases outside the gene matches: 3. CDR1 is SEHNR, CDR2 FQNEAQ, per germline (reference sequence). The DNA for the CDR3 is TGTGCCAGCAGCCCCGGGACAGTGAACACTGAAGCTTTCTTT. Translated, it gives CASSPGTVNTEAFF.

This chain links TRBV5-6 with TRBJ2-5; 8 bases fit TRBD1. This CDR3 is 15 amino acids long. Germline CDR1 is SGHDT and CDR2 is YYEEEE. The V segment lost 1 base and the J segment 3 bases; nucleotides outside the gene matches: 5. This CDR3 is CASSLHGDRKETQYF. In nucleotides, the CDR3 is TGTGCCAGCAGCTTGCACGGGGACAGGAAAGAGACCCAGTACTTC.

V is TRBV5-6 and J is TRBJ1-2; D is perhaps TRBD1 (6 bases). The CDR3 is 16 residues long. Trimming shortened V by 0 bases and J by 4 bases, and 16 bases separated the two germline ends. Germline lookup yields CDR1 SGHDT and CDR2 YYEEEE. CDR3 sequence: CASSLVSNRVGYGYTF. The CDR3 DNA sequence: TGTGCCAGCAGCTTGGTGTCTAACAGGGTCGGCTATGGCTACACCTTC.

The chain links TRBV10-3 to TRBJ2-1; a weak D match, TRBD2 (6 bases). CDR1 and CDR2 (germline): ENHRY, SYGVKD. CDR3 length: 14 amino acids. V was clipped by 6 bases and J by 7 bases, with 16 bases between them. The CDR3 loop reads CAIRDLGRGNEQFF. The CDR3 DNA is TGTGCCATCAGGGATCTAGGCCGGGGGAATGAGCAGTTCTTC.

This sequence joins TRBV5-6 and TRBJ2-1; TRBD1 or TRBD2 may be the D gene (5 bases each). The CDR3 runs to 13 residues. V was pared by 3 bases and J by 6 bases, with 10 bases between. Germline CDR1 is SGHDT and CDR2 is YYEEEE. CDR3 sequence (DNA): TGTGCCAGCAGCTCCCCGGGACCCAATGAGCAGTTCTTC. Translating gives CASSSPGPNEQFF.

Written as DNA, the CDR3 is TGTGCCAGCAGCCCTGACAGGGGACGTGATGAAAAACTGTTTTTT. It encodes CASSPDRGRDEKLFF. The J gene is TRBJ1-4, the V gene TRBV28; 8 positions match TRBD1. CDR3 size: 15 residues. Germline values: CDR1 MDHEN, CDR2 SYDVKM. The J segment lost 6 bases and the V segment lost 6 bases, leaving 9 bases of the junction unmatched.

The table lists this clone with a few counts. The chain is built from TRBV7-3 and TRBJ1-1, with 7 positions matching TRBD1. The CDR3 contains 13 residues. The ends lost 0 bases at V and 7 bases at J; junction bases unmatched: 2. From germline, CDR1 is SGHTA and CDR2 FQGTGA. CDR3 in amino acids: CASSLTGQDEAFF. CDR3 nucleotide sequence: TGTGCCAGCAGCTTAACAGGACAGGATGAAGCTTTCTTT. The full variable domain, completed using reference TRBV7-3 and TRBJ1-1, is GAGVSQTPSNKVTEKGKYVELRCDPISGHTALYWYRQSLGQGPEFLIYFQGTGAADDSGLPNDRFFAVRPEGSVSTLKIQRTERGDSAVYLCASSLTGQDEAFFGQGTRLTVV.

This clone turned up a few times. The chain is built from TRBV11-3 and TRBJ2-2; D gene uncertain. CDR1 is SGHNT, CDR2 YENEEA, per germline. The V end lost 5 bases, the J end lost 6 bases, and 10 bases lay between the germline ends. This CDR3 spans 13 amino acids. The CDR3 loop reads CASSLWIAGELFF. The CDR3 bases are TGTGCCAGCAGCCTGTGGATTGCCGGGGAGCTGTTTTTT. Variable domain in full (rest from reference TRBV11-3 and TRBJ2-2): EAGVVQSPRYKIIEKKQPVAFWCNPISGHNTLYWYLQNLGQGPELLIRYENEEAVDDSQLPKDRFSAERLKGVDSTLKIQPAELGDSAVYLCASSLWIAGELFFGEGSRLTVL.

This clone was detected once. The genes are TRBV5-1 and TRBJ2-3, with 12 nucleotides matching TRBD2. CDR1 SGHRS and CDR2 YFSETQ come from the germline V gene. Losses at the gene ends were 4 bases for V and 7 bases for J; bases not matched to a gene: 10. This CDR3 has 16 amino acids. CDR3 nucleotides: TGCGCCAGCAGCCCCCCGACTAGCGGGAGTGTCAATACGCAGTATTTT. Translated, it gives CASSPPTSGSVNTQYF.

The V gene is TRBV7-2, the J gene TRBJ2-3; D not certain. Trimming cost V 5 bases and J 2 bases, with 14 bases left between them. The CDR3 has 15 amino acids. The germline V gene encodes CDR1 SGHTA and CDR2 FQGNSA. CDR3 in DNA: TGTGCCAGCAGCGAAGGTCCCCATCCCACAGATACGCAGTATTTT. This translates into CASSEGPHPTDTQYF.

The chain joins TRBV7-2 to TRBJ2-3; perhaps TRBD2 as D (5 bases). Germline V lookup: CDR1 SGHTA, CDR2 FQGNSA. V lost 1 base to trimming and J lost 7 bases, with 6 bases between them. This CDR3 is 12 amino acids long. CDR3 coding DNA: TGTGCCAGCAGCTTAGAGCGGTATACGCAGTATTTT. Its translation: CASSLERYTQYF.